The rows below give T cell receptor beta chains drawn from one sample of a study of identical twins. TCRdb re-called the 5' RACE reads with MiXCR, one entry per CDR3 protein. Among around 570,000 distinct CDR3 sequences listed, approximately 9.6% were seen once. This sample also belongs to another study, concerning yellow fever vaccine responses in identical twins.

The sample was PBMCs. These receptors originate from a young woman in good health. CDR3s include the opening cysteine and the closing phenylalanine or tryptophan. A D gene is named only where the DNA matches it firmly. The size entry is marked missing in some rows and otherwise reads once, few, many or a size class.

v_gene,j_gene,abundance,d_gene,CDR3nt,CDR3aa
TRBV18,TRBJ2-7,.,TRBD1,TGTGCCAGCTCACCTCTCCCAGGGGGAGAGTACGAGCAGTACTTC,CASSPLPGGEYEQYF
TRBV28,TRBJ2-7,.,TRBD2,TGTGCCAGCAGTCGCGGGGGGACCGCCTACGAGCAGTACTTC,CASSRGGTAYEQYF
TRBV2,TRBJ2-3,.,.,TGTGCCAGCAGGCCAACACCAGATACGCAGTATTTT,CASRPTPDTQYF
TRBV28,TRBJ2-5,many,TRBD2,TGTGCCAGCAGCCCCGCGGGAGGATCAGAGACCCAGTACTTC,CASSPAGGSETQYF
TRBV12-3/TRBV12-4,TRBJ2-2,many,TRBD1,TGTGCCAGCAGCCCCGGGACAGGGGTGAGCACCGGGGAGCTGTTTTTT,CASSPGTGVSTGELFF
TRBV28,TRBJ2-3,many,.,TGTGCCAGCAGTTTGTCAGGTACCACAGATACGCAGTATTTT,CASSLSGTTDTQYF
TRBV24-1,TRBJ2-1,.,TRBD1,TGTGCCACCAGTGAAAAGCGAGGGACAGGGGACAATGAGCAGTTCTTC,CATSEKRGTGDNEQFF
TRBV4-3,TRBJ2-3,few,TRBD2,TGCGCCAGCAGCCAAGGACTAGCGGGGTCTAGCACAGATACGCAGTATTTT,CASSQGLAGSSTDTQYF
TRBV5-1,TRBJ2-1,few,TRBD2,TGCGCCAGCAGCTTGGCCGGGTCTAGCGGGGGGGCAAGTGAGCAGTTCTTC,CASSLAGSSGGASEQFF
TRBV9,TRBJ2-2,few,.,TGTGCCAGCAGCGCCATCCCATCCAGTCCCGGGGAGCTGTTTTTT,CASSAIPSSPGELFF
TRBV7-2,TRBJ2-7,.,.,TGTGCCAGCAGCTTAAGTATGGGTCCCTTAGAGCAGTACTTC,CASSLSMGPLEQYF
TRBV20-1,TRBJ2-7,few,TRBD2,TGCAGTGCTAGAGATCTAGCGGGACCTTCCTACGAGCAGTACTTC,CSARDLAGPSYEQYF
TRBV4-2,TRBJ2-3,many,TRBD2,TGTGCCAGCACCCTGGGGCCGACTAGCGAAATTCCAGATACGCAGTATTTT,CASTLGPTSEIPDTQYF
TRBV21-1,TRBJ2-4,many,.,TGTGCCAGCAGCACCGCGACAGGGGAGGCCAAAAACATTCAGTACTTC,CASSTATGEAKNIQYF
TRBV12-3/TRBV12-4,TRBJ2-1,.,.,TGTGCCAGCAGTTTCAAGGGGGGCCTGTACAATGAGCAGTTCTTC,CASSFKGGLYNEQFF
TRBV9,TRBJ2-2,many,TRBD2,TGTGCCAGCAGCGTCGCTGGGAGGGTAAACACCGGGGAGCTGTTTTTT,CASSVAGRVNTGELFF
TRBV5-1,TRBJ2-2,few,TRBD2,TGCGCCAGCAGCTTAAGCGGGGAAGGCACCGGGGAGCTGTTTTTT,CASSLSGEGTGELFF
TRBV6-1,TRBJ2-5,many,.,TGTGCCAGCAGTGAACGTCCCGCGGGGTGGGAGACCCAGTACTTC,CASSERPAGWETQYF
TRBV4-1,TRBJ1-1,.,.,TGCGCCAGCAGTCAGCCAGGGCTTACTGAAGCTTTCTTT,CASSQPGLTEAFF
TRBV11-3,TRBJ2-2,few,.,TGTGCCAGCAGCTTAGAGCTTAGCGGAAACACCGGGGAGCTGTTTTTT,CASSLELSGNTGELFF
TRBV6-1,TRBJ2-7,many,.,TGTGCCAGCACCCGAAATCCCGAGGGTTACGAGCAGTACTTC,CASTRNPEGYEQYF
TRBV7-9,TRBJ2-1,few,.,TGTGCCAGCACTATCGGGTTCAATGAGCAGTTCTTC,CASTIGFNEQFF
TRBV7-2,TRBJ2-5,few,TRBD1,TGTGCCAGCAGCTTGCGGGACAGGAAAGAGACCCAGTACTTC,CASSLRDRKETQYF
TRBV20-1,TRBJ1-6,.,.,TGCAGTGCTAGAGATGTGGCTAGGGGGAGCTATAATTCACCCCTCCACTTT,CSARDVARGSYNSPLHF
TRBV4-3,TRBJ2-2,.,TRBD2,TGCGCCAGCAGCTTCCTAGCGGGAGGGGTCACCGGGGAGCTGTTTTTT,CASSFLAGGVTGELFF
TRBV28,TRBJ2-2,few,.,TGTGCCAGCAGCCCTTACTTTACGGAAGCCGGGGAGCTGTTTTTT,CASSPYFTEAGELFF
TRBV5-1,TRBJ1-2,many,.,TGCGCCAGCAGCTTGCGACCGACAGTGCCCTATGGCTACACCTTC,CASSLRPTVPYGYTF
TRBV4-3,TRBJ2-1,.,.,TGCGCCAGCAGCCAAGAGGCTAGCCATTCGAGCGATGAGCAGTTCTTC,CASSQEASHSSDEQFF
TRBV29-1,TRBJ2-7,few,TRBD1,TGCAGCGTCTCAGGGGGTACCTCCTACGAGCAGTACTTC,CSVSGGTSYEQYF
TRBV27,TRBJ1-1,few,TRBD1,TGTGCCAGCAGCCCCGGCGGGACAGGGGTACGCACTGAAGCTTTCTTT,CASSPGGTGVRTEAFF
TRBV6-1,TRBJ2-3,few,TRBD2,TGTGCCAGCAGCCGTAGCGGGGGCGGGAGCACAGATACGCAGTATTTT,CASSRSGGGSTDTQYF
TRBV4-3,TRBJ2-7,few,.,TGCGCCAGCAGCCAAGACCTGTCCCGGGGCAGGGGGGGATACGAGCAGTACTTC,CASSQDLSRGRGGYEQYF
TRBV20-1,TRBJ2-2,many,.,TGCAGTGCTGGTAGCGGGAACACCGGGGAGCTGTTTTTT,CSAGSGNTGELFF
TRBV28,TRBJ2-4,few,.,TGTGCCAGCAGTTCCCCAGGGCTCCGGGACATTCAGTACTTC,CASSSPGLRDIQYF
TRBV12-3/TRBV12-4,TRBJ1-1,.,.,TGTGCCAGCAGCTCTAGACAGGCCACTGAAGCTTTCTTT,CASSSRQATEAFF
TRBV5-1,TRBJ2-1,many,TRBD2,TGCGCCAGCAGCTTGGCGGGAGGGTTAAACAATGAGCAGTTCTTC,CASSLAGGLNNEQFF
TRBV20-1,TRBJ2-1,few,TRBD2,TGCAGTGCTAGAGAGTTTACTAGCGGGAACAATGAGCAGTTCTTC,CSAREFTSGNNEQFF
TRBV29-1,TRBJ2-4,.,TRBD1,TGCAGCGTACGGACAGGCGAAGCCAAAAACATTCAGTACTTC,CSVRTGEAKNIQYF
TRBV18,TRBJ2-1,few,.,TGTGCCAGCTCACCGACACTCATTGATGAGCAGTTCTTC,CASSPTLIDEQFF
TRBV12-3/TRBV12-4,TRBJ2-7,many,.,TGTGCCAGCAGTTTAGGGGCGACCTACGAGCAGTACTTC,CASSLGATYEQYF